This T cell receptor (beta chain) was recovered during a study of immune evolution from preneoplasia to lung adenocarcinoma. Study-level results: Later-stage lesions appeared to have more T cells, more diversity, less clonality.

With 1 base removed from V and 2 bases from J, the gap between germline ends came to 15 bases. CDR3 length: 17 amino acids. CDR1 is MDHEN and CDR2 is SYDVKM in the germline V gene. Clones were read by immunoSEQ multiplex PCR, and TCRdb kept only the in-frame ones, dropping some. The table has about 9,500 clones, around 89% seen once. Resections took place in Japan or China from about 2014 to 2017. Of note for this clone: What it binds is unknown.

Sequences were obtained from FFPE invasive lung adenocarcinoma tissue. This clonotype was sampled from a person aged 70 to 85 with invasive lung adenocarcinoma. This sequence joins TRBV28 and TRBJ1-5; a possible D gene is TRBD1 (5 bases). The CDR3 sequence: CASSLFMGGGGNQPQHF. CDR3 sequence (DNA): TGTGCCAGCAGTTTATTCATGGGGGGTGGGGGCAATCAGCCCCAGCATTTT.